A selection of T cell receptor beta chains follows, all from one sample in a study of early T cells in non-severe SARS-CoV-2 infection. TCRdb recomputed calls from the 5' RACE reads with MiXCR, one row per CDR3 protein. The table shows roughly 70,000 distinct CDR3 sequences, with around 12% occurring only once. Sample: whole blood. These receptors were collected from an adult who was a healthcare worker with PCR-confirmed SARS-CoV-2 infection or an uninfected control (not recorded which). CDR3s include the opening cysteine and the closing phenylalanine or tryptophan. Fields, in order: clone size, J gene, V gene, D gene, CDR3 protein, CDR3 DNA. The D gene is left open where the match is weak. Expanded clones get a size class; other rows say once, few or many, or leave the size out.

clone size: many
J gene: TRBJ2-1
V gene: TRBV20-1
D gene: TRBD1
CDR3 protein: CSARDAGTDYNNEQFF
CDR3 DNA: TGCAGTGCTAGAGATGCCGGGACAGATTACAACAATGAGCAGTTCTTC

clone size: -
J gene: TRBJ1-3
V gene: TRBV27
D gene: TRBD1
CDR3 protein: CASSYQGAYSGNTIYF
CDR3 DNA: TGTGCCAGCTCGTATCAGGGGGCCTACTCTGGAAACACCATATATTTT

clone size: many
J gene: TRBJ2-1
V gene: TRBV11-2
D gene: -
CDR3 protein: CASSLGQLWWDEQFF
CDR3 DNA: TGTGCCAGCAGCCTCGGACAACTTTGGTGGGATGAGCAGTTCTTC

clone size: many
J gene: TRBJ2-7
V gene: TRBV25-1
D gene: -
CDR3 protein: CASSASGRNEQYF
CDR3 DNA: TGTGCCAGCAGTGCCTCCGGACGAAACGAGCAGTACTTC

clone size: -
J gene: TRBJ2-3
V gene: TRBV30
D gene: TRBD2
CDR3 protein: CAWSVRRTSGRGSTDTQYF
CDR3 DNA: TGTGCCTGGAGTGTACGGAGGACTAGCGGGAGAGGCTCAACAGATACGCAGTATTTT

clone size: many
J gene: TRBJ2-2
V gene: TRBV3-1
D gene: -
CDR3 protein: CASSQYRHTLNTGELFF
CDR3 DNA: TGTGCCAGCAGCCAATACCGCCACACACTGAACACCGGGGAGCTGTTTTTT

clone size: -
J gene: TRBJ2-3
V gene: TRBV30
D gene: -
CDR3 protein: CAWSRAGDHTDTQYF
CDR3 DNA: TGTGCCTGGAGTAGGGCAGGGGATCATACAGATACGCAGTATTTT

clone size: few
J gene: TRBJ2-1
V gene: TRBV29-1
D gene: TRBD1
CDR3 protein: CSVVTGSSYNEQFF
CDR3 DNA: TGCAGCGTGGTGACAGGGAGCTCCTACAATGAGCAGTTCTTC

clone size: many
J gene: TRBJ1-5
V gene: TRBV28
D gene: -
CDR3 protein: CASSFWGRDNQPQHF
CDR3 DNA: TGTGCCAGCAGTTTCTGGGGTCGCGACAATCAGCCCCAGCATTTT

clone size: few
J gene: TRBJ2-3
V gene: TRBV11-3
D gene: TRBD2
CDR3 protein: CASSSRGSGGSDTQYF
CDR3 DNA: TGTGCCAGCAGCTCCCGCGGTAGCGGGGGCTCAGATACGCAGTATTTT

clone size: many
J gene: TRBJ2-7
V gene: TRBV20-1
D gene: TRBD2
CDR3 protein: CSARDLASGTVEQYF
CDR3 DNA: TGCAGTGCTAGAGATCTGGCTAGCGGGACGGTCGAGCAGTACTTC

clone size: many
J gene: TRBJ2-1
V gene: TRBV7-8
D gene: TRBD1
CDR3 protein: CASSPGQGGRDEQFF
CDR3 DNA: TGTGCCAGCAGCCCGGGACAGGGGGGCAGGGATGAGCAGTTCTTC

clone size: many
J gene: TRBJ1-6
V gene: TRBV19
D gene: TRBD1
CDR3 protein: CASSIQDRQNSPLHF
CDR3 DNA: TGTGCCAGTAGTATTCAGGACAGGCAAAATTCACCCCTCCACTTT

clone size: few
J gene: TRBJ1-3
V gene: TRBV28
D gene: -
CDR3 protein: CASSSGPGNTIYF
CDR3 DNA: TGTGCCAGCAGTTCAGGGCCTGGAAACACCATATATTTT

clone size: few
J gene: TRBJ2-7
V gene: TRBV28
D gene: -
CDR3 protein: CASSLARAVIYEQYF
CDR3 DNA: TGTGCCAGCAGTTTAGCGAGGGCTGTGATCTACGAGCAGTACTTC

clone size: -
J gene: TRBJ2-2
V gene: TRBV6-4
D gene: TRBD2
CDR3 protein: CASSDSGGTTGELFF
CDR3 DNA: TGTGCCAGCAGTGATAGCGGGGGTACCACCGGGGAGCTGTTTTTT

clone size: many
J gene: TRBJ2-3
V gene: TRBV20-1
D gene: TRBD1
CDR3 protein: CSARRQGADTQYF
CDR3 DNA: TGCAGTGCTAGACGCCAGGGGGCAGATACGCAGTATTTT

clone size: many
J gene: TRBJ1-1
V gene: TRBV10-3
D gene: -
CDR3 protein: CAISAVDTEAFF
CDR3 DNA: TGTGCCATCAGTGCAGTGGACACTGAAGCTTTCTTT

clone size: many
J gene: TRBJ2-1
V gene: TRBV20-1
D gene: -
CDR3 protein: CSAARGVENNEQFF
CDR3 DNA: TGCAGTGCTGCCCGGGGCGTGGAGAACAATGAGCAGTTCTTC

clone size: many
J gene: TRBJ2-7
V gene: TRBV2
D gene: -
CDR3 protein: CASGGEGFHEQYF
CDR3 DNA: TGTGCCAGCGGTGGTGAGGGGTTCCACGAGCAGTACTTC

clone size: many
J gene: TRBJ2-6
V gene: TRBV12-3/TRBV12-4
D gene: -
CDR3 protein: CASRPAGAGANVLTF
CDR3 DNA: TGTGCCAGCAGACCCGCGGGTGCTGGGGCCAACGTCCTGACTTTC

clone size: -
J gene: TRBJ2-1
V gene: TRBV27
D gene: TRBD1
CDR3 protein: CASTRGQGIRNEQFF
CDR3 DNA: TGTGCCAGCACCCGGGGACAGGGAATAAGGAATGAGCAGTTCTTC

clone size: -
J gene: TRBJ2-7
V gene: TRBV28
D gene: -
CDR3 protein: CASSLKVPGGSYYEQYF
CDR3 DNA: TGTGCCAGCAGTTTAAAGGTCCCCGGGGGTTCCTACTACGAGCAGTACTTC

clone size: many
J gene: TRBJ2-1
V gene: TRBV2
D gene: -
CDR3 protein: CASSSTLEPSSYNEQFF
CDR3 DNA: TGTGCCAGCAGTTCGACACTGGAACCGAGTTCCTACAATGAGCAGTTCTTC

clone size: -
J gene: TRBJ2-3
V gene: TRBV21-1
D gene: -
CDR3 protein: CAPGDTQYF
CDR3 DNA: TGTGCCCCGGGGGATACGCAGTATTTT

clone size: many
J gene: TRBJ2-7
V gene: TRBV10-3
D gene: TRBD2
CDR3 protein: CAISESSGGSYEQYF
CDR3 DNA: TGTGCCATCAGTGAGTCGTCCGGCGGGAGCTACGAGCAGTACTTC

clone size: few
J gene: TRBJ2-1
V gene: TRBV5-1
D gene: TRBD2
CDR3 protein: CASSFMTSGENNEQFF
CDR3 DNA: TGCGCCAGCAGCTTTATGACTAGCGGGGAAAACAATGAGCAGTTCTTC

clone size: -
J gene: TRBJ2-7
V gene: TRBV28
D gene: TRBD2
CDR3 protein: CASSPGLAGVYEQYF
CDR3 DNA: TGTGCCAGCAGCCCCGGACTAGCGGGAGTCTACGAGCAGTACTTC

clone size: many
J gene: TRBJ2-7
V gene: TRBV9
D gene: -
CDR3 protein: CASSHKTPGTLSYEQYF
CDR3 DNA: TGTGCCAGCAGCCACAAAACTCCCGGGACACTCTCCTACGAGCAGTACTTC

clone size: many
J gene: TRBJ1-1
V gene: TRBV28
D gene: -
CDR3 protein: CASSLGRFRDTEAFF
CDR3 DNA: TGTGCCAGCAGTTTAGGACGATTTAGGGACACTGAAGCTTTCTTT

clone size: many
J gene: TRBJ1-5
V gene: TRBV6-2/TRBV6-3
D gene: -
CDR3 protein: CASRPAYRGNQPQHF
CDR3 DNA: TGTGCCAGCAGACCCGCATACAGGGGCAATCAGCCCCAGCATTTT

clone size: many
J gene: TRBJ1-1
V gene: TRBV5-1
D gene: -
CDR3 protein: CASSLGPGSRAYTEAFF
CDR3 DNA: TGCGCCAGCAGCTTGGGCCCGGGGAGTCGGGCGTACACTGAAGCTTTCTTT

clone size: many
J gene: TRBJ2-7
V gene: TRBV7-2
D gene: TRBD2
CDR3 protein: CASSTQTGLTGREQYF
CDR3 DNA: TGTGCCAGCAGCACCCAGACGGGACTAACCGGTAGGGAGCAGTACTTC

clone size: many
J gene: TRBJ2-7
V gene: TRBV19
D gene: TRBD1
CDR3 protein: CASSTRTGSWEQYF
CDR3 DNA: TGTGCCAGTAGTACTCGGACAGGGAGCTGGGAGCAGTACTTC

clone size: few
J gene: TRBJ1-1
V gene: TRBV9
D gene: -
CDR3 protein: CASSPRAANTEAFF
CDR3 DNA: TGTGCCAGCAGCCCCCGTGCTGCGAACACTGAAGCTTTCTTT

clone size: many
J gene: TRBJ1-5
V gene: TRBV6-5
D gene: -
CDR3 protein: CASSRTRMPQHF
CDR3 DNA: TGTGCCAGCAGTCGAACTCGGATGCCCCAGCATTTT

clone size: many
J gene: TRBJ1-6
V gene: TRBV30
D gene: -
CDR3 protein: CAWSDTYNSPLHF
CDR3 DNA: TGTGCCTGGAGTGACACCTATAATTCACCCCTCCACTTT

clone size: many
J gene: TRBJ2-1
V gene: TRBV11-3
D gene: -
CDR3 protein: CASSPSGTSNLNEQFF
CDR3 DNA: TGTGCCAGCAGCCCCTCTGGGACTTCTAACCTCAATGAGCAGTTCTTC

clone size: -
J gene: TRBJ2-1
V gene: TRBV7-9
D gene: TRBD1
CDR3 protein: CASSFIRGPNNEQFF
CDR3 DNA: TGTGCCAGCAGCTTCATCAGGGGGCCTAACAATGAGCAGTTCTTC

clone size: few
J gene: TRBJ2-7
V gene: TRBV20-1
D gene: TRBD2
CDR3 protein: CSARLGLRIYEQYF
CDR3 DNA: TGCAGTGCTAGATTGGGACTACGAATCTACGAGCAGTACTTC